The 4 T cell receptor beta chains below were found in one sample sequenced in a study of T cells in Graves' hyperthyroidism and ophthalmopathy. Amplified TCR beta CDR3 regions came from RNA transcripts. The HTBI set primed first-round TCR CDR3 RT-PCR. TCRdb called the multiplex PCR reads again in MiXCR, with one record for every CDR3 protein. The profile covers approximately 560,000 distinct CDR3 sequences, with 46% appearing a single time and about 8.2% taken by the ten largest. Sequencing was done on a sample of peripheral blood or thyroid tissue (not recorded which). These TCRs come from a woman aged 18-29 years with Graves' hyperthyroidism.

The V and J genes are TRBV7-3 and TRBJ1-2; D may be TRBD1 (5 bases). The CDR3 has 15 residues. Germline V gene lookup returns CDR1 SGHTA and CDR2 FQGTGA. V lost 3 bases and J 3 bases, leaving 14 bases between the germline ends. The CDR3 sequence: CASSFNSGVDYGYTF. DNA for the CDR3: TGTGCCAGCAGCTTTAATTCGGGGGTAGACTATGGCTACACCTTC.

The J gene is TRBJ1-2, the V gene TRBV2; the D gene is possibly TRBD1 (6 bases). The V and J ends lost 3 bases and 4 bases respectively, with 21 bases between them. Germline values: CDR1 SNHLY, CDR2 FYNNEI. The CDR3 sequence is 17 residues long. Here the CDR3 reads CASSDILTGSGVYGYTF. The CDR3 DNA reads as TGTGCCAGCAGTGATATTTTGACAGGATCGGGGGTCTATGGCTACACCTTC. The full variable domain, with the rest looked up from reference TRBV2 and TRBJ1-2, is EPEVTQTPSHQVTQMGQEVILRCVPISNHLYFYWYRQILGQKVEFLVSFYNNEISEKSEIFDDQFSVERPDGSNFTLKIRSTKLEDSAMYFCASSDILTGSGVYGYTFGSGTRLTVV.

DNA of the CDR3: TGTGCCCGACAGCCCAACTTGAGTGAAAAACTGTTTTTT. This sequence encodes CARQPNLSEKLFF. The J gene is TRBJ1-4, the V gene TRBV2; D is perhaps TRBD1 (5 bases). Germline V gene data show CDR1 as SNHLY and CDR2 as FYNNEI. Trimming stripped 11 bases from V and 7 bases from J, with 17 bases between. The CDR3 spans 13 residues.

The CDR3 sequence is CASSLWAGVSFEAFF. For the CDR3, the DNA is TGTGCCAGCAGCTTATGGGCGGGGGTATCATTTGAAGCTTTCTTT. This chain connects TRBV7-9 to TRBJ1-1; the D gene is possibly TRBD1 (5 bases). CDR3 length equals 15 residues. The germline gives CDR1 SEHNR, CDR2 FQNEAQ (reference sequence). V was pared by 2 bases and J by 7 bases, with 17 bases between.